What follows describes a single T cell receptor (beta chain). Its cognate antigen is unknown. The sample originates from a study of T cell responses to AZD1222 COVID-19 vaccine. The study, taken as a whole, reports: Only five or six individuals given AZD1222 were seropositive at baseline.

Per the germline V gene, CDR1 is LGHNA and CDR2 is YSLEER. This CDR3 has 16 amino acids. V was shortened by 0 bases and J by 0 bases, with 12 bases between the two germline ends. Profiled with immunoSEQ multiplex PCR; TCRdb holds only in-frame clones, not every one. Of some 140,000 clones in the sample, 86% were seen once. The V gene is TRBV4-3, the J gene TRBJ2-7; D might be TRBD1 (6 bases). This receptor was identified in an adult in good health. The starting material was peripheral blood, obtained on day 0 of MenACWY control vaccination. The CDR3 loop is CASSQEQQGFSYEQYF. CDR3 nucleotide sequence: TGCGCCAGCAGCCAAGAACAACAGGGCTTCTCCTACGAGCAGTACTTC.